This is a list of T cell receptor beta chains from one sample in a study of blood T cell repertoires in COVID-19. Data came from immunoSEQ multiplex PCR; TCRdb stores just in-frame clones and leaves some out. Among 150,000 to 200,000 clones listed, around 87% were seen once. The sample taken for sequencing was peripheral blood. Receptors were obtained from a woman in her sixties or seventies with COVID-19, enrolled during active disease. Each CDR3 is given with its conserved first and last residue. The order of the fields is clone size, J gene, V gene, D gene, CDR3 DNA, CDR3 protein. A D gene is named only where the DNA matches it firmly. Some rows mark clone size as missing; the rest say once, few, many or name a class of expanded clone.

>NA|TRBJ1-2|TRBV18|NA
TGTGCCAGCTCACCACCGCTTGGGGGCGGTAGCTACACCTTC
CASSPPLGGGSYTF
>once|TRBJ1-5|TRBV4-1|TRBD1
TGCGCCAGCAGCCGAACCGGGACAGGGGATTTAATTAGCAATCAGCCCCAGCATTTT
CASSRTGTGDLISNQPQHF
>NA|TRBJ1-2|TRBV24-1|TRBD1
TGTGCCACCAGCGAGAGACAGGGGAAGGGCTACACCTTC
CATSERQGKGYTF
>NA|TRBJ2-5|TRBV30|NA
TGTGCCTGGAGTGGTTATGGCGGGGCCCACCAAGAGACCCAGTACTTC
CAWSGYGGAHQETQYF
>few|TRBJ1-5|TRBV4-1|TRBD1
TGCGCCAGTGCCGGGACAGGGGGCAATCAGCCCCAGCATTTT
CASAGTGGNQPQHF
>once|TRBJ1-6|TRBV3-1/TRBV3-2|TRBD1
TGTGCCAGCAGCCAAGCCCGGGACAGGGGGCTTTCACCCCTCCACTTT
CASSQARDRGLSPLHF
>NA|TRBJ2-3|TRBV5-8|TRBD1
TGTGCCAGCAGCCGAGGACAGGGGAAAGATACGCAGTATTTT
CASSRGQGKDTQYF
>NA|TRBJ1-5|TRBV28|TRBD1
TGTGCCAGCAGGGGACAGGGGGAAGGTCAGCCCCAGCATTTT
CASRGQGEGQPQHF
>NA|TRBJ1-4|TRBV7-9|TRBD1
TGTGCCAGCAGCCCCCGCGGGACAGCTAACGAAAAACTGTTTTTT
CASSPRGTANEKLFF
>NA|TRBJ1-2|TRBV6-6|TRBD1
TGTGCCAGCAGTCGATCCGGGACAGGGGTTAACTATGGCTACACCTTC
CASSRSGTGVNYGYTF
>once|TRBJ2-1|TRBV2|TRBD1
TGTGCCACCCTACAGGACAGGGGCGGGTACAATGAGCAGTTCTTC
CATLQDRGGYNEQFF
>NA|TRBJ2-7|TRBV10-3|TRBD2
TGTGCCATCAGTGAAGCGGGGGATCCCAGTCGCGAGCAGTACTTC
CAISEAGDPSREQYF
>NA|TRBJ1-5|TRBV28|TRBD1
TGTGCCAGCAGTTTATATCGGGACAGACGGAATCAGCCCCAGCATTTT
CASSLYRDRRNQPQHF
>few|TRBJ1-6|TRBV7-6|TRBD1
TGTGCCAGCAGGCGGACAGGGGGTACCTATTCACCCCTCCACTTT
CASRRTGGTYSPLHF
>NA|TRBJ1-2|TRBV12-3/TRBV12-4|NA
TGTGCCAGCAGTCGGGACACTAACTATGGCTACACCTTC
CASSRDTNYGYTF
>NA|TRBJ2-1|TRBV7-2|TRBD2
TGTGCCAGCAGCTTTACCGGGACTAGCAATGAGCAGTTCTTC
CASSFTGTSNEQFF
>NA|TRBJ2-1|TRBV2|NA
TGTGCCAGCAGTGTACTTGGGCCCGGCAATGAGCAGTTCTTC
CASSVLGPGNEQFF
>NA|TRBJ2-2|TRBV5-1|TRBD2
TGCGCCAGCAGCTTGGCCCGATCTAGCGGGGGGATTGCCGGGGAGCTGTTTTTT
CASSLARSSGGIAGELFF
>NA|TRBJ1-1|TRBV5-1|TRBD1
TGCGCCAGCAGCTTGACAGGGGGCTTGGCTGAAGCTTTCTTT
CASSLTGGLAEAFF
>NA|TRBJ1-4|TRBV6-5|TRBD1
TGTGCCAGCAGGACGACAGGGGGCGATGAAAAACTGTTTTTT
CASRTTGGDEKLFF
>NA|TRBJ1-2|TRBV5-1|NA
TGCGCCAGCAGCTTGGAGGCAGCGACTAACTATGGCTACACCTTC
CASSLEAATNYGYTF
>NA|TRBJ1-2|TRBV3-1/TRBV3-2|TRBD1
TGTGCCAGCAGCCAGGAGACAGGGGACTATGGCTACACCTTC
CASSQETGDYGYTF
>NA|TRBJ1-3|TRBV4-2|NA
TGTGCCAGCAGCCGGACCCCCGGGGGGTTAGGAAACACCATATATTTT
CASSRTPGGLGNTIYF
>NA|TRBJ1-2|TRBV2|TRBD1
TGTGCCAGCAGTGAATTGAGGGGGCTTTACTATGGCTACACCTTC
CASSELRGLYYGYTF
>NA|TRBJ2-1|TRBV2|NA
TGTGCCAGCAGTGTCGGACAGTACAATGAGCAGTTCTTC
CASSVGQYNEQFF
>NA|TRBJ2-7|TRBV18|TRBD2
TGTGCCAGCTCACGGGGTAGCGGGGGATCCTACGAGCAGTACTTC
CASSRGSGGSYEQYF
>NA|TRBJ2-7|TRBV6-5|TRBD1
TGTGCCAGCAGTTACCAAACAGGGGCGAGCTCCTACGAGCAGTACTTC
CASSYQTGASSYEQYF
>once|TRBJ2-7|TRBV6-1|TRBD1
TGTGCCAGCAGTGAGACAGGGCATCCATTTCGTGCCACCTACGAGCAGTACTTC
CASSETGHPFRATYEQYF
>few|TRBJ2-7|TRBV19|TRBD1
TGTGCCAGTAGTATAGGGCAGGGGGCTTACGAGCAGTACTTC
CASSIGQGAYEQYF
>NA|TRBJ1-3|TRBV7-6|NA
TGTGCCAGCAGCTTAACGGTTCACTCTGGAAACACCATATATTTT
CASSLTVHSGNTIYF
>NA|TRBJ2-3|TRBV5-6|NA
TGTGCCAGCAGCTTGGACCAACAGGGACCAGATACGCAGTATTTT
CASSLDQQGPDTQYF
>NA|TRBJ2-5|TRBV6-1|TRBD1
TGTGCCAGCAGTGAAGGGACAGGGGCGGGAGAGACCCAGTACTTC
CASSEGTGAGETQYF
>NA|TRBJ2-2|TRBV18|NA
TGTGCCAGCTCGGGCCGACAGGTGAACACCGGGGAGCTGTTTTTT
CASSGRQVNTGELFF
>NA|TRBJ2-3|TRBV5-1|TRBD2
TGCGCCAGCAGCTGGGGACTAGCATCTGATACGCAGTATTTT
CASSWGLASDTQYF
>NA|TRBJ2-7|TRBV6-5|TRBD1
TGTGCCAGCAGGACACAGGGGTCGTTGCCGAGCGAGCAGTACTTC
CASRTQGSLPSEQYF
>NA|TRBJ1-5|TRBV30|TRBD1
TGTGCCTGTGGAGTCGTACAGGGGAATCAACCCCAGCATTTT
CACGVVQGNQPQHF
>NA|TRBJ2-7|TRBV7-8|TRBD2
TGTGCCAGCTCCCCCACGTCGGGGGGACCCTACAACGAGCAGTACTTC
CASSPTSGGPYNEQYF
>NA|TRBJ2-1|TRBV19|TRBD2
TGTGCCAGTATCTCGGGGGGGGGTGAGCAGTTCTTC
CASISGGGEQFF
>NA|TRBJ2-2|TRBV18|TRBD2
TGTGCCAGCTCACGAGGACTAGCGACATCTGCCGGGGAGCTGTTTTTT
CASSRGLATSAGELFF
>NA|TRBJ1-2|TRBV19|NA
TGTGCCAGTAGCGGACAGAGTGCTAACTATGGCTACACCTTC
CASSGQSANYGYTF
>NA|TRBJ2-3|TRBV15|TRBD1
TGTGCCACCAGCAGAGACAGGGGGACACCAGATACGCAGTATTTT
CATSRDRGTPDTQYF
>NA|TRBJ1-4|TRBV18|NA
TGTGCCAGCTCACCACCTTGGAAGCAGGGCTTACCGGAAAAACTGTTTTTT
CASSPPWKQGLPEKLFF
>once|TRBJ1-2|TRBV18|TRBD1
TGTGCCAGCTCTAGAGGGACAGGGGCCGCAACTGACTATGGCTACACCTTC
CASSRGTGAATDYGYTF
>few|TRBJ1-6|TRBV27|NA
TGTGCCAGCAGTTTAAACAGGGCCAATTCACCCCTCCACTTT
CASSLNRANSPLHF
>NA|TRBJ1-1|TRBV5-8|NA
TGTGCCAGCAGCCCGGGGGGGAACACTGAAGCTTTCTTT
CASSPGGNTEAFF
>NA|TRBJ1-2|TRBV5-1|TRBD1
TGCGCCAGCAGCACTGACAGGGTAACTAACTATGGCTACACCTTC
CASSTDRVTNYGYTF
>NA|TRBJ2-3|TRBV4-1|TRBD1
TGCGCCAGCAGCCAAGAAAGGACAGGGGGGGATACGCAGTATTTT
CASSQERTGGDTQYF
>NA|TRBJ1-1|TRBV2|NA
TGTGCCAGCAGTGTCAACAGACACACTGAAGCTTTCTTT
CASSVNRHTEAFF
>NA|TRBJ2-1|TRBV1|NA
TGCACCAGCAGCCTCCGGGGCGGGGGGCCTTACAATGAGCAGTTCTTC
CTSSLRGGGPYNEQFF